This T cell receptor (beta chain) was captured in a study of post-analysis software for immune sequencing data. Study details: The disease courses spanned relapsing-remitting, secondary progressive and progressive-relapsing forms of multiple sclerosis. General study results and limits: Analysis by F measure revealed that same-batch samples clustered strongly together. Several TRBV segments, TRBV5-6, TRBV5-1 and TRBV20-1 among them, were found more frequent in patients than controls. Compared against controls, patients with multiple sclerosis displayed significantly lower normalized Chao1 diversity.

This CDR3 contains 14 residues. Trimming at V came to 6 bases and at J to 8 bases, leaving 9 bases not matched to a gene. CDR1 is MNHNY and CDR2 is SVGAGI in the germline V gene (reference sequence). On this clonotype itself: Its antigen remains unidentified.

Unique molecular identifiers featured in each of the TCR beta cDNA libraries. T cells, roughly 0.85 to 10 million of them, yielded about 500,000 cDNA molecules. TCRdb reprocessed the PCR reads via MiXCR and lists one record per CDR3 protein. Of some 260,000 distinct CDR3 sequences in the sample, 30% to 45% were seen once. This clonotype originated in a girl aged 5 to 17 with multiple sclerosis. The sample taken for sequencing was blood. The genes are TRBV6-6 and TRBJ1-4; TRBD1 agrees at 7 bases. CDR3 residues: CASSVRGGKEKLFF. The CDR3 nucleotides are TGTGCCAGCAGCGTCAGGGGGGGTAAAGAAAAACTGTTTTTT.